A single sample is the source of the 5 T cell receptor beta chains below, sequenced in a study of blood T cell repertoires in COVID-19. Sequencing was performed with immunoSEQ multiplex PCR; in TCRdb, only in-frame clones are kept and a portion is missing. The profile shows around 160,000 clones, 80% to 95% of them singletons. The specimen sequenced was peripheral blood. Every receptor here comes from a woman aged 55-69 years with COVID-19, enrolled during active disease.

J is TRBJ1-1 and V is TRBV9; 8 bases line up with TRBD1. Looked up from germline, CDR1 is SGDLS and CDR2 is YYNGEE. The ends lost 5 bases at V and 4 bases at J; junction bases unmatched: 4. The CDR3 length is 13 residues. CDR3 in DNA: TGTGCCAGCAGTCGGGACAGGAGCACTGAAGCTTTCTTT. Translating it yields CASSRDRSTEAFF.

A single count supports this clone. The chain employs TRBV5-6 and TRBJ2-1, with D possibly TRBD1 on 6 matching bases. Germline assignment: CDR1 SGHDT and CDR2 YYEEEE. The CDR3 sequence is 14 residues long. The V and J ends lost 9 bases and 0 bases respectively, with 13 bases between them. This CDR3 is CATRQGGSYNEQFF. The CDR3 DNA reads as TGTGCCACCAGGCAAGGGGGCTCCTACAATGAGCAGTTCTTC.

On this clone itself: Additional DNA sequences in this sample encode the identical CDR3. This CDR3 is CASSIRDRNSPLHF. In DNA form, the CDR3 reads TGTGCCAGTAGTATCAGGGATAGGAATTCACCCCTCCACTTT. The genes are TRBV19 and TRBJ1-6; D possibly corresponds to TRBD1 (5 bases). Germline V gives CDR1 LNHDA, CDR2 SQIVND (reference sequence). Trimming removed 3 bases from V and 7 bases from J, with 10 bases in between. The CDR3 is 14 amino acids. Looking up the rest from reference TRBV19 and TRBJ1-6 gives the full variable domain: DGGITQSPKYLFRKEGQNVTLSCEQNLNHDAMYWYRQDPGQGLRLIYYSQIVNDFQKGDIAEGYSVSREKKESFPLTVTSAQKNPTAFYLCASSIRDRNSPLHFGNGTRLTVT.

The genes are TRBV5-5 and TRBJ1-2; D gene ambiguous. This CDR3 region has 14 residues. Trimming shortened V by 1 base and J by 0 bases, and 7 bases separated the two germline ends. In germline, CDR1 is SGHKS, CDR2 YYEKEE (reference sequence). This CDR3 reads CASSLMSSNYGYTF. The DNA for the CDR3 is TGTGCCAGCAGCTTGATGAGCTCTAACTATGGCTACACCTTC.

V gene TRBV5-4 combines with J gene TRBJ1-1; D is undetermined. V was trimmed by 5 bases and J by 7 bases, leaving 21 bases between them. CDR1 is SGHNT, CDR2 YYREEE, per germline (reference sequence). The CDR3 totals 15 residues. The CDR3 region has the DNA TGTGCCAGCAGGCGGGAGGTTAGTTACGTCGGTGAAGCTTTCTTT. This translates into CASRREVSYVGEAFF.